One and the same sample provided the 6 T cell receptor beta chains below, sequenced in a study of T-cell reconstitution after alpha-beta-depleted transplantation in children (TCRdb year 2016). Libraries were made using PCR. The sample was run on an Illumina HiSeq 2500. To normalize quantification of the TCRbeta repertoire, the TCR libraries were built with molecular barcoding that relied on unique molecular identifiers. The raw public data were reprocessed by TCRdb itself: fastp quality trimming at Q25, MiXCR clonotype calling, in-frame beta chains only. Merged by CDR3 protein, the rows form single entries marked with the most common genes and DNA. The sample contains hundreds of thousands of distinct CDR3 sequences, 10% to 15% of them found a single time. The ten largest clones take up 2% to 2.5% of the sample. The treatment or condition label here, explained by the study, means: allogeneic hematopoietic cell transplantation with graft depleted of TCRalphabeta T cells and CD19 B cells.

The sequenced sample was PBMCs, mostly from graft donor cells, obtained 360 days after TCRalphabeta/CD19-depleted stem cell transplant. These receptors were collected from a male patient aged 10 to 17 who had a stem cell transplant for acute myeloid leukemia, so the T cells may come from the graft donor.

The rearrangement joins TRBV7-9 to TRBJ2-1; D remains ambiguous. Germline CDR1 SEHNR, CDR2 FQNEAQ (reference sequence). CDR3 length: 14 residues. The V end lost 2 bases, the J end lost 5 bases, and 10 bases lay between the germline ends. The CDR3 reads CASSLSQVHNEQFF. CDR3 DNA: TGTGCCAGCAGCTTAAGTCAGGTCCACAATGAGCAGTTCTTC.

This clonotype was seen a few times. The V call is TRBV7-9, the J call TRBJ2-5; 9 nucleotides line up with TRBD2. Germline values: CDR1 SEHNR, CDR2 FQNEAQ (reference sequence). The CDR3 consists of 14 residues. V gave up 5 bases and J gave up 12 bases; unmatched junction bases: 13. As DNA, the CDR3 is TGTGCCAGCAGCACACTAGCGGGCCTCGGGGACGAGTACTTC. This codes for CASSTLAGLGDEYF.

This clonotype was observed a few times. This chain joins TRBV29-1 and TRBJ1-4, with D tentatively TRBD1 (5 bases). The CDR3 contains 11 residues. V lost 7 bases and J lost 10, with 13 bases in between. The germline V gene has CDR1 SQVTM and CDR2 ANQGSEA. The CDR3 here is CSAGREGKLFF. Written as DNA, the CDR3 is TGCAGCGCAGGGCGGGAGGGAAAACTGTTTTTT.

This clonotype was seen many times. This chain uses TRBV3-1 with TRBJ2-3; 14 bases align to TRBD2. V lost 0 bases, J lost 3 bases, and 2 bases stayed unmatched. The CDR3 is made up of 17 amino acids. CDR1 LGHDT and CDR2 YNNKEL come from the germline V gene (reference sequence). CDR3 in DNA: TGTGCCAGCAGCCAAGACTGGACTAGCGGGAGGACAGATACGCAGTATTTT. This encodes CASSQDWTSGRTDTQYF.

This clonotype was observed a few times. CDR3 protein: CASSQDRREEETQYF. Here the CDR3 DNA reads TGTGCCAGCAGCCAAGATCGACGGGAGGAAGAGACCCAGTACTTC. The rearrangement links TRBV4-2 to TRBJ2-5; 7 bases are a match to TRBD2. J lost 3 bases, V lost 0 bases, and 4 bases had no gene match. Germline loops: CDR1 LGHNA, CDR2 YNFKEQ. CDR3 size: 15 residues.

In its sample, this clonotype was seen a few times. One junction end disagrees with the germline gene, perhaps due to a read error. This chain links TRBV4-3 with TRBJ2-3, with D perhaps TRBD2 (5 bases). CDR3 length equals 15 residues. Germline V gene lookup returns CDR1 LGHNA and CDR2 YSLEER. The CDR3 nucleotides are TGCGCCAGCAGCCATCATGATGGACTCCCAGAGACGCAGTATTTT. Amino acids: CASSHHDGLPETQYF.